The 10 T cell receptor beta chains below were found in one sample sequenced in a study of identical twins. TCRdb ran MiXCR on the 5' RACE reads and lists one entry per CDR3 protein. The sample contains about 730,000 distinct CDR3 sequences, approximately 22% of which appear only once. The sample was also linked to a second study, of T cells expressing NK-cell markers.

The material sequenced was PBMCs. The receptors derive from a woman aged 18-35 years in good health.

This clonotype was counted only a few times. The chain links TRBV20-1 to TRBJ1-1, with TRBD1 matching 7 bases. The CDR3 loop spans 16 amino acids. Germline values: CDR1 DFQATT, CDR2 SNEGSKA (reference sequence). V shed 4 bases, J shed 4 bases, and the junction held 15 bases outside the gene matches. The CDR3 DNA sequence: TGCAGTGCTAAACTGGTGCAGGGGGAAGTCGGCACTGAAGCTTTCTTT. Its protein is CSAKLVQGEVGTEAFF.

This chain links TRBV6-5 with TRBJ1-1, with D maybe TRBD1 (5 bases). V was cut by 0 bases and J by 3 bases, with 11 bases left in between. Germline CDR1 is MNHEY and CDR2 is SVGAGI. The CDR3 is made up of 15 amino acids. CDR3 DNA: TGTGCCAGCAGTTACTCGGGACTTGTGTACACTGAAGCTTTCTTT. Residues: CASSYSGLVYTEAFF.

In this sample, this clonotype turned up a few times. V usage is TRBV29-1 and J usage is TRBJ2-5; TRBD1 agrees at 9 bases. The germline gives CDR1 SQVTM, CDR2 ANQGSEA. The J segment lost 5 bases and the V segment lost 8 bases, leaving 30 bases of the junction unmatched. The CDR3 contains 20 residues. The CDR3 DNA reads TGCAGCCATATTGCTAGCCCACTAACCTGGGACAGGGAAGGTCGGGAGACCCAGTACTTC. Its protein is CSHIASPLTWDREGRETQYF.

In this sample, this clonotype turned up many times. V usage is TRBV5-1 and J usage is TRBJ2-7; 7 bases line up with TRBD1. With 5 bases clipped from V and 4 bases from J, the junction kept 6 bases outside the gene matches. Germline CDR1 reads SGHRS; CDR2 reads YFSETQ. CDR3 length: 13 amino acids. In nucleotides, the CDR3 is TGCGCCAGCAGTATCGGACAGGAATACGAGCAGTACTTC. It is translated as CASSIGQEYEQYF.

This clonotype was detected many times. The gene calls are TRBV5-1 and TRBJ2-3, with D perhaps TRBD2 (5 bases). CDR3 length: 14 residues. Looked up from germline, CDR1 is SGHRS and CDR2 is YFSETQ. V lost 0 bases and J 6 bases, leaving 11 bases between the germline ends. CDR3 DNA: TGCGCCAGCAGCTTGGAAGGGAGAGGGGATACGCAGTATTTT. The encoded protein is CASSLEGRGDTQYF.

The genes are TRBV11-3 and TRBJ1-2; D perhaps matches TRBD1 (5 bases). The V gene lost 2 bases and the J gene lost 6 bases, with 10 bases spanning the gap. There are 13 residues in the CDR3. The germline CDR1 and CDR2 sequences are SGHNT and YENEEA. CDR3 DNA sequence: TGTGCCAGCAGCTTACAGGGTGCCGATGGCTACACCTTC. Translation gives CASSLQGADGYTF.

The table lists this clonotype with a count of one. The chain uses TRBV18 and TRBJ2-1; 12 positions agree with TRBD1. The CDR3 contains 20 residues. Germline trimming cut 0 bases from V and 0 bases from J; bases unmatched to any gene: 9. CDR1 is KGHSH, CDR2 LQKENI, per germline. CDR3 nucleotide sequence: TGTGCCAGCTCACCACCCCGGGGACAGGGGGCGAGTAGCTCCTACAATGAGCAGTTCTTC. Translating gives CASSPPRGQGASSSYNEQFF.

The sample holds a few counts of this clonotype. The chain employs TRBV29-1 and TRBJ2-1; TRBD2 agrees at 7 bases. V lost 3 bases, J lost 4 bases, and 6 bases stayed unmatched. Germline CDR1 is SQVTM and CDR2 is ANQGSEA. The CDR3 is 14 residues long. For the CDR3, the DNA is TGCAGCGTTGAGGGGGGGGGTCAATACAATGAGCAGTTCTTC. This translates into CSVEGGGQYNEQFF.

This chain connects TRBV11-2 to TRBJ2-5, with 7 bases matching TRBD2. CDR3 length: 16 residues. Trimming cost V 2 bases and J 4 bases; bases outside gene matches: 10. Looked up from germline, CDR1 is SGHAT and CDR2 is FQNNGV. The CDR3 spells CASSLTRAGERETQYF. As DNA, the CDR3 is TGTGCCAGCAGCTTAACCCGGGCGGGGGAACGAGAGACCCAGTACTTC.

The V and J genes are TRBV27 and TRBJ2-7, with 9 bases aligning to TRBD2. Germline CDR1 and CDR2: MNHEY and SMNVEV (reference sequence). V was pared by 6 bases and J by 0 bases, with 6 bases of the junction left unmatched. The CDR3 contains 15 residues. CDR3 protein: CASRVAGGSSYEQYF. CDR3 bases: TGTGCCAGCAGGGTTGCGGGGGGGAGCTCCTACGAGCAGTACTTC.